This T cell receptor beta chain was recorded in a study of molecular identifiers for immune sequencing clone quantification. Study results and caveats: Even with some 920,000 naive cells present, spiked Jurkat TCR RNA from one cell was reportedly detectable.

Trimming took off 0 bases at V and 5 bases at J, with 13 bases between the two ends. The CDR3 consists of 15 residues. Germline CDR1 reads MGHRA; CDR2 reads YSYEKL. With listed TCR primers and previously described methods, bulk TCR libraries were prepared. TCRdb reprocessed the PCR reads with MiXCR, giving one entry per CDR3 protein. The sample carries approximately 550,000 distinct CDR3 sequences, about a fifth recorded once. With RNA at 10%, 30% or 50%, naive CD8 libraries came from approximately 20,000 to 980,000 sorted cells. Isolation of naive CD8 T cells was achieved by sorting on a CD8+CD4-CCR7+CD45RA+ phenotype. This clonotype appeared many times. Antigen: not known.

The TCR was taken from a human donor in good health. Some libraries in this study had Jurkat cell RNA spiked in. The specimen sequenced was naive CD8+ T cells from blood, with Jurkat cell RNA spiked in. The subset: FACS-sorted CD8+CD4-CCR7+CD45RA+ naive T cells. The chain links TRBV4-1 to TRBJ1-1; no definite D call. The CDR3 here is CASSQEKTAGTEAFF. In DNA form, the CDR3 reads TGCGCCAGCAGCCAAGAAAAGACGGCCGGAACTGAAGCTTTCTTT.